A single T cell receptor beta chain is shown here with its context. Its matching antigen is unknown. This specimen belongs to a study of T-cell memory formation after mild COVID-19. Employing constant-segment primers, 5'RACE generated TCR alpha and TCR beta cDNA libraries bearing sample barcodes and UMIs. TCRdb used MiXCR to reprocess the 5' RACE reads, holding one entry per CDR3 protein. This repertoire shows around 300,000 distinct CDR3 sequences, 10% to 15% found once; its top ten account for 20% to 25%. The CDR3 is made up of 15 amino acids. V shed 3 bases and J shed 0 bases, with 8 bases lying between them. Per germline, CDR1 LGHNA and CDR2 YNFKEQ. Overall study findings and caveats: There were some responding clones in pre-infection memory, which suggested that cross-reactive memory had joined.

The sequencing sample was made of PBMCs or a T cell subset sorted from them (not recorded which). The sequence was collected from a young man who had mild COVID-19 (a few samples of this study predate the infection). Cell type and time point are not known. The chain joins TRBV4-2 to TRBJ2-2; D not certain. DNA of the CDR3: TGTGCCAGCAGCCATGAGGCTTCGAACACCGGGGAGCTGTTTTTT. As protein: CASSHEASNTGELFF.